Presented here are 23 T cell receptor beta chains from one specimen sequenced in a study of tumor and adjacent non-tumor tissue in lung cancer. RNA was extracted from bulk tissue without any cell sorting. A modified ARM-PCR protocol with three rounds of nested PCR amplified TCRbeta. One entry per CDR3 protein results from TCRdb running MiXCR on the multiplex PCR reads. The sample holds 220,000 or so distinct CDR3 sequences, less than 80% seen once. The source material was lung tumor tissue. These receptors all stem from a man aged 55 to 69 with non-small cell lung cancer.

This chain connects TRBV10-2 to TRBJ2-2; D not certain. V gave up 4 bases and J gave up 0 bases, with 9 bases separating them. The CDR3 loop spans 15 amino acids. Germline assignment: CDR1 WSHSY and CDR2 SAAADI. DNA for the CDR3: TGCGCCAGCAGTGGAGCTAGTTCGAACACCGGGGAGCTGTTTTTT. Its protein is CASSGASSNTGELFF.

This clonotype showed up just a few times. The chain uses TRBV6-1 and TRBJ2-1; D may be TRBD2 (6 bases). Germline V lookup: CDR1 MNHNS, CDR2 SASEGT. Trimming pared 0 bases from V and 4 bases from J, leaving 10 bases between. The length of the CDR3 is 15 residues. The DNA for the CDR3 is TGTGCCAGCAGTGAAGCTAGCGGAGGATACAATGAGCAGTTCTTC. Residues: CASSEASGGYNEQFF.

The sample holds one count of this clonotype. CDR3 region: CSVSSLAGGGETQYF. CDR3 nucleotides: TGCAGTGTTAGTTCACTAGCGGGGGGTGGCGAGACCCAGTACTTC. The chain joins TRBV20-1 to TRBJ2-5; 12 positions match TRBD2. The CDR3 totals 15 residues. V shed 7 bases and J 5 bases; nucleotides not matched to a gene: 11. Germline lookup yields CDR1 DFQATT and CDR2 SNEGSKA (reference sequence).

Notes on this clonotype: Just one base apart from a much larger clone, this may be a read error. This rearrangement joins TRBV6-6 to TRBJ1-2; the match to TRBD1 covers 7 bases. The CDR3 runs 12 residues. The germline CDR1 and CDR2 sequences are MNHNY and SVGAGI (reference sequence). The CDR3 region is CASSAAQGSGAF. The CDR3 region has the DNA TGTGCCAGCAGTGCCGCACAGGGGTCCGGGGCCTTC.

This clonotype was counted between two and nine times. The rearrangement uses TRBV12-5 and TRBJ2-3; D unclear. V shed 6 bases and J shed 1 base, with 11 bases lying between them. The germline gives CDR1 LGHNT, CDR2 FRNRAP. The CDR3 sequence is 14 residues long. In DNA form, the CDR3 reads TGTGCTAGTGGCCTCAATGGCCGCACAGATACGCAGTATTTT. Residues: CASGLNGRTDTQYF.

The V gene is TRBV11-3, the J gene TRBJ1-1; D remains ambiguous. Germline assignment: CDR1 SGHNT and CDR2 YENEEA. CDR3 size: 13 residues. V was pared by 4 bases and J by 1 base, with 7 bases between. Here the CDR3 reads CASSYISNTEAFF. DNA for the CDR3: TGTGCCAGCAGCTACATTTCGAACACTGAAGCTTTCTTT. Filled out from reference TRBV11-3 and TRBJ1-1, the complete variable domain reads EAGVVQSPRYKIIEKKQPVAFWCNPISGHNTLYWYLQNLGQGPELLIRYENEEAVDDSQLPKDRFSAERLKGVDSTLKIQPAELGDSAVYLCASSYISNTEAFFGQGTRLTVV.

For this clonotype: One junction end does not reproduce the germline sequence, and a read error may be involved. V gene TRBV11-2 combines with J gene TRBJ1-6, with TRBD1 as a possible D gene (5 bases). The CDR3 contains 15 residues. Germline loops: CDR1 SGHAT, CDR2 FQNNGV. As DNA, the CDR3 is TGTGTCAGCAACTTAGACAGAAGATATAATTCACCCCTTCACTTT. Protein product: CVSNLDRRYNSPLHF.

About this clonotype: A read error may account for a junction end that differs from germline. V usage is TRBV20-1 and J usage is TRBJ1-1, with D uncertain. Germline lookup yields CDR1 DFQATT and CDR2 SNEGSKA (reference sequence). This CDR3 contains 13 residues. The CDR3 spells CSASWQANTVAFF. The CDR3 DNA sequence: TGCAGTGCTAGCTGGCAGGCGAACACTGTAGCTTTCTTT.

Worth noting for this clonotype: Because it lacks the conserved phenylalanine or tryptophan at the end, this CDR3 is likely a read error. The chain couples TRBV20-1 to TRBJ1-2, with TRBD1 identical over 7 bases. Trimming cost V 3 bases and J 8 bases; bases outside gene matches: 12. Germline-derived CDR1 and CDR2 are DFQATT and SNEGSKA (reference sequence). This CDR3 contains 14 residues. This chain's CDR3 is CSASPGQISSGYTS. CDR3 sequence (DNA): TGCAGTGCTAGTCCGGGACAGATATCTTCGGGCTACACCTCC.

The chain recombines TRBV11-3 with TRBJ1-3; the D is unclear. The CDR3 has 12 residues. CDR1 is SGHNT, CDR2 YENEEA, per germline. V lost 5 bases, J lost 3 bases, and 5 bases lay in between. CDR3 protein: CASSNYGNTIYF. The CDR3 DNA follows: TGTGCCAGCAGCAATTATGGAAACACCATATATTTT.

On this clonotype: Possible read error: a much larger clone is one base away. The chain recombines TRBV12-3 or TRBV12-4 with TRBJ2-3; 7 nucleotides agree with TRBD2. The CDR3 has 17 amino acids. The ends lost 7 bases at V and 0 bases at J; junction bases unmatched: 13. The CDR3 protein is CASTAPRAGYSTDTQYF. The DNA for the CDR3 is TGTGCCAGCACTGCGCCCCGAGCGGGATATAGCACAGATACGCAGTATTTT.

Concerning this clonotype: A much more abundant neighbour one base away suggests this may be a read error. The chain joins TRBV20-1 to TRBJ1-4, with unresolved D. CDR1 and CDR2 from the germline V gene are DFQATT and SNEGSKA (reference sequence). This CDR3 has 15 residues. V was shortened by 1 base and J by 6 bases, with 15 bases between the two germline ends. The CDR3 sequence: CSARVVGQKHEKLFF. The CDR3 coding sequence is TGCAGTGCTAGAGTGGTCGGGCAGAAACATGAAAAACTGTTTTTT.

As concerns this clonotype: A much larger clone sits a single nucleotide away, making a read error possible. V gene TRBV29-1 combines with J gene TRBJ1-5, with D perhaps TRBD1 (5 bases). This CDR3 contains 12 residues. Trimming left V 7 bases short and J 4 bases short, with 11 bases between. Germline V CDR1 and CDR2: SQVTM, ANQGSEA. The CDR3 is CSGDGENQPQHF. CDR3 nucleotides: TGCAGCGGGGACGGAGAGAATCAGCCCCAGCATTTT. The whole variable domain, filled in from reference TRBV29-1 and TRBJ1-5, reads SAVISQKPSRDICQRGTSLTIQCQVDSQVTMMFWYRQQPGQSLTLIATANQGSEATYESGFVIDKFPISRPNLTFSTLTVSNMSPEDSSIYLCSGDGENQPQHFGDGTRLSIL.

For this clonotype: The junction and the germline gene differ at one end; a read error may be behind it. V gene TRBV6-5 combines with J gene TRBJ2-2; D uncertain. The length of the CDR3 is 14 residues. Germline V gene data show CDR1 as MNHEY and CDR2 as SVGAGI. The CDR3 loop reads CASSYVTVTRELFF. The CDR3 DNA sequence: TGTGCCAGCAGTTACGTTACAGTCACCAGGGAGCTGTTTTTT.

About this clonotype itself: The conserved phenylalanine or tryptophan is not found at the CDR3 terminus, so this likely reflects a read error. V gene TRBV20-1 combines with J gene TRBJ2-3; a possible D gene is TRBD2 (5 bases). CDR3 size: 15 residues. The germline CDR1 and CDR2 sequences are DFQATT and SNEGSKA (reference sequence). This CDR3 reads CSANMRVLGTNTQYL. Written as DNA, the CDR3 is TGCAGTGCTAATATGCGGGTGTTGGGCACAAATACGCAGTATCTT.

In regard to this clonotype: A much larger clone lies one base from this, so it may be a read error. The CDR3 nucleotides are TGTGCCAGCACCTATAGGGGGGACCGCAATTCACCCCTCCACTTT. It yields the protein CASTYRGDRNSPLHF. The gene calls are TRBV6-1 and TRBJ1-6, with D possibly matching TRBD1 (6 bases). The CDR3 length is 15 residues. Germline lookup yields CDR1 MNHNS and CDR2 SASEGT. The V end was cut by 7 bases, the J end by 7 bases, with 17 bases between.

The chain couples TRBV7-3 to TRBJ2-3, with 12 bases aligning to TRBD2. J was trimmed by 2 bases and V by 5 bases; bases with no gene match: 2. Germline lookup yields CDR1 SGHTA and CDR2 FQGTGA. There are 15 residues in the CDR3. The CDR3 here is CASSRTSGNTDTQYF. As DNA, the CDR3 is TGTGCCAGCAGCAGGACTAGCGGGAACACAGATACGCAGTATTTT.

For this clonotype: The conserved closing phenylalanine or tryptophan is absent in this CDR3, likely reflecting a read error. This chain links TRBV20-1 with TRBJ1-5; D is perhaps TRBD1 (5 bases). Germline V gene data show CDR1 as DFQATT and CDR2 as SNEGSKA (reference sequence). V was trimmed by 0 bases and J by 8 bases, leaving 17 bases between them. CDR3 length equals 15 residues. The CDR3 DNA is TGCAGTGCTAGAGATAGGGCCAGGGTTATTGAGCCCCAGCATTAT. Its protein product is CSARDRARVIEPQHY.

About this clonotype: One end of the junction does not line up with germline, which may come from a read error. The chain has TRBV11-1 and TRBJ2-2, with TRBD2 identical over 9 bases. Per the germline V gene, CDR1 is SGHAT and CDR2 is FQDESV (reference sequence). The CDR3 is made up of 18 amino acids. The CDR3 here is CANSSRGAGGFRAGEVFF. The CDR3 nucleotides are TGTGCCAACAGCTCCCGGGGAGCGGGAGGATTCAGAGCCGGGGAGGTGTTTTTT.

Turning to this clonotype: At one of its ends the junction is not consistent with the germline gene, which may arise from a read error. CDR3 sequence (DNA): TGTGCCAGCAGCATAGATCCTGGGGCCAACCTCCTGACTTTC. Protein product: CASSIDPGANLLTF. V usage is TRBV5-4 and J usage is TRBJ2-6; D might be TRBD1 (5 bases). CDR1 is SGHNT and CDR2 is YYREEE in the germline V gene (reference sequence). The CDR3 runs to 14 residues.

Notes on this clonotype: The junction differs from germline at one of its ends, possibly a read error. CDR3 nucleotide sequence: TGTGCCAACAGTTTAAGGGACCCCAATGAGCAGTTCTTC. Translated, it gives CANSLRDPNEQFF. The gene calls are TRBV12-3 or TRBV12-4 and TRBJ2-1; possibly TRBD1 or TRBD2 for D (5 bases each). CDR3 length equals 13 residues.

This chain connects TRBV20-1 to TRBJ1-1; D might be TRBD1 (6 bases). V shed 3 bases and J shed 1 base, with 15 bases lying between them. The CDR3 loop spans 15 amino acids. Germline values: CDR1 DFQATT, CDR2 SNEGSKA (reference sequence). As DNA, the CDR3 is TGCAGTGCTAGTCGGGACATGGGAAGGAACACTGAAGCTTTCTTT. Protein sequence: CSASRDMGRNTEAFF.

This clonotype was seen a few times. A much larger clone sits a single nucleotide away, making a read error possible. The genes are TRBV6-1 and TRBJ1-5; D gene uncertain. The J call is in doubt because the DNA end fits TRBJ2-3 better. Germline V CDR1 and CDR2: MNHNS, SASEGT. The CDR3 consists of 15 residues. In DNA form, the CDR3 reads TGTGCCAGCAGTGAAGACAGATATAGCAATCAGCCCCAGTATTTT. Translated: CASSEDRYSNQPQYF.